One and the same sample provided the 5 T cell receptor beta chains below, sequenced in a study of human T cells and chemical hapten exposure. TCRdb processed the RACE reads anew with MiXCR; each CDR3 protein has one entry. The sample contains 130,000 or so distinct CDR3 sequences, approximately 10% of which appear only once. Time point: patch test 3, about 24 weeks after DPC sensitization. As to treatment: therapeutic diphenylcyclopropenone sensitization with weekly scalp DPC. The sample here was whole blood, taken in connection with sensitization to the hapten diphenylcyclopropenone (DPC). These receptors all come from a woman between 45 and 60 years old with alopecia areata. Some clones in this sample may be carry-over from other donors' samples.

This clonotype occurred a few times. The chain has TRBV6-5 and TRBJ2-7, with 10 positions matching TRBD1. The CDR3 spans 14 residues. The J segment lost 2 bases and the V segment lost 3 bases, leaving 1 base of the junction unmatched. Germline CDR1 and CDR2: MNHEY and SVGAGI. CDR3 sequence: CASSYGTGAYEQYF. CDR3 nucleotide sequence: TGTGCCAGCAGTTATGGGACAGGGGCCTACGAGCAGTACTTC.

The sample holds many counts of this clonotype. The V gene is TRBV12-3 or TRBV12-4, the J gene TRBJ2-7; weak D call: TRBD2 (5 bases). This CDR3 contains 13 residues. V was shortened by 8 bases and J by 2 bases, with 13 bases between the two germline ends. CDR3 protein: CASRLSGAYEQYF. The CDR3 DNA reads as TGTGCCAGCCGACTAAGCGGAGCCTACGAGCAGTACTTC.

V usage is TRBV5-5 and J usage is TRBJ1-5; no clear D. The CDR3 is 15 residues long. V was clipped by 2 bases and J by 3 bases, with 12 bases between them. CDR1 SGHKS and CDR2 YYEKEE come from the germline V gene (reference sequence). The CDR3 bases are TGTGCCAGCAGCTTCGAGGGAACGAACAATCAGCCCCAGCATTTT. It yields the protein CASSFEGTNNQPQHF.

The CDR3: CASSDGQGRANEKLFF. CDR3 bases: TGTGCCAGCAGTGACGGCCAGGGGAGGGCTAATGAAAAACTGTTTTTT. This rearrangement joins TRBV25-1 to TRBJ1-4; TRBD1 might be the D (6 bases). Germline V gene lookup returns CDR1 MGHDK and CDR2 SYGVNS. This CDR3 comprises 16 residues. The germline V and J ends were trimmed by 3 bases and 3 bases, with 14 bases remaining between them.

At least ten counts were recorded for this clonotype. This chain uses TRBV2 with TRBJ2-3; no clear D gene. This CDR3 has 16 residues. Between the trimmed V and J ends, which lost 2 bases and 6 bases, there was a span of 18 bases. The V gene's germline CDR1 is SNHLY and CDR2 FYNNEI. In DNA form, the CDR3 reads TGTGCCAGCAGTGAATACGTTAGCCCCCCGGTGGATACGCAGTATTTT. Its protein product is CASSEYVSPPVDTQYF.